A single sample is the source of the 8 T cell receptor beta chains below, sequenced in a study of OX40 agonist ivuxolimab in advanced cancers. Libraries were prepared by immunoSEQ multiplex PCR; TCRdb keeps only in-frame clonotypes and omits some of them. The table has 95,000 to 100,000 clones, about 92% seen once. The sample was CD4+ or CD8+ T cells sorted from blood, taken in a trial of the OX40 agonist ivuxolimab. The origin of the receptors is an adult with an advanced solid tumor such as melanoma, head and neck, liver or kidney cancer.

CDR3 region: CATSRGPPVETQYF. The CDR3, as DNA: TGTGCCACCAGCAGAGGGCCGCCCGTAGAGACCCAGTACTTC. The chain is built from TRBV15 and TRBJ2-5; no reliable D call. V dropped 1 base and J dropped 4 bases, with 10 bases sitting between them. Germline-derived CDR1 and CDR2 are LNHNV and YYDKDF (reference sequence). The CDR3 covers 14 residues.

The chain employs TRBV6-5 and TRBJ1-5; tentatively, D is TRBD1 (5 bases). Trimming left V 6 bases short and J 6 bases short, with 18 bases between. CDR1 is MNHEY, CDR2 SVGAGI, per germline. The CDR3 consists of 15 residues. The CDR3 DNA reads TGTGCCAGCAGCCCGAAGGGGAACGCGGGTCAGCCCCAGCATTTT. Its translation: CASSPKGNAGQPQHF.

The chain carries TRBV6-5 and TRBJ2-7; the D is unclear. V was trimmed by 4 bases and J by 7 bases, leaving 14 bases between them. The CDR3 contains 13 residues. Germline V gene sequence: CDR1 MNHEY, CDR2 SVGAGI. For the CDR3, the DNA is TGTGCCAGCAGTTCCCTCAGACTGGGGGAGCAGTACGTC. The encoded protein is CASSSLRLGEQYV.

The J gene is TRBJ2-3, the V gene TRBV4-3, with D possibly matching TRBD1 (6 bases). CDR1 is LGHNA and CDR2 is YSLEER in the germline V gene. CDR3 length: 17 amino acids. The V end lost 0 bases, the J end lost 1 base, and 14 bases lay between the germline ends. The CDR3 reads CASSQDIRGEGTDTQYF. Written as DNA, the CDR3 is TGCGCCAGCAGCCAAGATATCAGGGGAGAGGGCACAGATACGCAGTATTTT.

The rearrangement uses TRBV30 and TRBJ1-3; D ambiguous. With 2 bases removed from V and 0 bases from J, the gap between germline ends came to 8 bases. This CDR3 is built from 14 residues. Germline CDR1 and CDR2: GTSNPN and SVGIG (reference sequence). CDR3 residues: CAWSRTHSGNTIYF. CDR3 sequence (DNA): TGTGCCTGGAGTCGAACTCACTCTGGAAACACCATATATTTT.

The chain employs TRBV11-2 and TRBJ2-1, with a tentative D call TRBD2 (5 bases). The germline V and J ends were trimmed by 0 bases and 0 bases, with 9 bases remaining between them. The CDR3 sequence is 16 residues long. Per the germline V gene, CDR1 is SGHAT and CDR2 is FQNNGV. The CDR3 DNA sequence: TGTGCCAGCAGCTTAGATTTGGGGAGCTCCTACAATGAGCAGTTCTTC. Amino acids: CASSLDLGSSYNEQFF.

The chain uses TRBV7-9 and TRBJ1-1; D is possibly TRBD1 (5 bases). The germline gives CDR1 SEHNR, CDR2 FQNEAQ (reference sequence). V gave up 2 bases and J gave up 1 base, with 11 bases separating them. This CDR3 region has 15 residues. The CDR3: CASSLLRQGNTEAFF. DNA for the CDR3: TGTGCCAGCAGCTTACTCCGGCAGGGGAACACTGAAGCTTTCTTT.

The V and J genes are TRBV20-1 and TRBJ1-4; D gene unclear. V lost 4 bases to trimming and J lost 8 bases, with 8 bases between them. This CDR3 is built from 11 residues. Germline assignment: CDR1 DFQATT and CDR2 SNEGSKA (reference sequence). CDR3 sequence (DNA): TGCAGTGCTAATTTTGGGGAAAAACTGTTTTTT. Translated, it gives CSANFGEKLFF.